The clone carrying this T cell receptor (beta chain) was recorded once. This sample is drawn from a study of OX40 agonist ivuxolimab in advanced cancers. Study details: Each patient was given ivuxolimab into a vein every 2 weeks, at 0.01 to 10 mg/kg.

The method was immunoSEQ multiplex PCR; TCRdb's version includes in-frame clones alone and lacks a portion of them. The sample shows about 70,000 clones, approximately 90% of them seen only once. Here the sequenced sample was CD4+ or CD8+ T cells sorted from blood, taken in a trial of the OX40 agonist ivuxolimab. The TCR was taken from an adult with an advanced solid tumor such as melanoma, head and neck, liver or kidney cancer.

This CDR3 is CASSVAGADSYEQYF. Written as DNA, the CDR3 is TGTGCCAGCAGCGTAGCCGGGGCCGACTCCTACGAGCAGTACTTC. The V call is TRBV9, the J call TRBJ2-7; D may correspond to TRBD1 or TRBD2 (5 bases each). Germline-derived CDR1 and CDR2 are SGDLS and YYNGEE. The CDR3 has 15 amino acids. Trimming shortened V by 0 bases and J by 0 bases, and 10 bases separated the two germline ends.